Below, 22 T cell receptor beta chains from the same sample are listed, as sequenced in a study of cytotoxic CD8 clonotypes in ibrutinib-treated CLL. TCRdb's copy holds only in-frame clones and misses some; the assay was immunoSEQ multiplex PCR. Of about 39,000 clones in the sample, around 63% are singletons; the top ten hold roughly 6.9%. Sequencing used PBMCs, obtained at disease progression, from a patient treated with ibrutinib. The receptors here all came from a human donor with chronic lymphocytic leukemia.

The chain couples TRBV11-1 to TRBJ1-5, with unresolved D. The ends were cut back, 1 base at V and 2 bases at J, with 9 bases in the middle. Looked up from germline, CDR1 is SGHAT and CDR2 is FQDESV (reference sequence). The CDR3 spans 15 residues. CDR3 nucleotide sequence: TGTGCCAGCAGCTTAGAATTGAGGGGCAATCAGCCCCAGCATTTT. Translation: CASSLELRGNQPQHF. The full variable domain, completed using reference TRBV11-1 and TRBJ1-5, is EAEVAQSPRYKITEKSQAVAFWCDPISGHATLYWYRQILGQGPELLVQFQDESVVDDSQLPKDRFSAERLKGVDSTLKIQPAELGDSAMYLCASSLELRGNQPQHFGDGTRLSIL.

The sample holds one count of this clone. The CDR3 is CSVEGSDRGTYEQYF. The DNA of the CDR3 is TGCAGCGTTGAGGGAAGCGACAGGGGGACCTACGAGCAGTACTTC. This chain joins TRBV29-1 and TRBJ2-7; 9 bases align to TRBD1. J was trimmed by 2 bases and V by 3 bases; bases with no gene match: 8. The germline CDR1 and CDR2 sequences are SQVTM and ANQGSEA. CDR3 length: 15 amino acids.

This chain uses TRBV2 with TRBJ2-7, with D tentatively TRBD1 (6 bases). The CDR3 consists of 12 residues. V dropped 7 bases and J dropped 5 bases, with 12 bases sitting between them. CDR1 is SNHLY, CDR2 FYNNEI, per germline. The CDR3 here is CASNTGLNEQYF. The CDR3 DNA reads TGTGCCAGCAACACAGGGTTAAACGAGCAGTACTTC. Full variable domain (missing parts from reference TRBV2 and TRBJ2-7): EPEVTQTPSHQVTQMGQEVILRCVPISNHLYFYWYRQILGQKVEFLVSFYNNEISEKSEIFDDQFSVERPDGSNFTLKIRSTKLEDSAMYFCASNTGLNEQYFGPGTRLTVT.

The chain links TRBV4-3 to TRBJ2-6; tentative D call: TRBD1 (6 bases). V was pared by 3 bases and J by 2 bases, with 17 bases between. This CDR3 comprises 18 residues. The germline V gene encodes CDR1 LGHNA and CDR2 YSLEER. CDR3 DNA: TGCGCCAGCAGCCAGTTTAAAGGGGGAAACACTGGGGCCAACGTCCTGACTTTC. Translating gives CASSQFKGGNTGANVLTF.

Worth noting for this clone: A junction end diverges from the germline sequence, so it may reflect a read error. CDR3 protein: CATNRKDRVNEQFF. As DNA, the CDR3 is TGTGCCACCAACAGAAAGGACAGGGTGAATGAGCAGTTCTTC. The chain has TRBV15 and TRBJ2-1; TRBD1 matches at 8 bases. The CDR3 has 14 amino acids. Germline-derived CDR1 and CDR2 are LNHNV and YYDKDF (reference sequence).

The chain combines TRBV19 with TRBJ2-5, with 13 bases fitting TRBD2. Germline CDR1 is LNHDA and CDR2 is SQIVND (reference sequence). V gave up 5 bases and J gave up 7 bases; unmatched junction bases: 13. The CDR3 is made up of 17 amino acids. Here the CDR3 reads CASSPASGLAGVATQYF. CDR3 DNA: TGTGCCAGTAGTCCAGCCTCAGGACTAGCGGGAGTTGCGACCCAGTACTTC.

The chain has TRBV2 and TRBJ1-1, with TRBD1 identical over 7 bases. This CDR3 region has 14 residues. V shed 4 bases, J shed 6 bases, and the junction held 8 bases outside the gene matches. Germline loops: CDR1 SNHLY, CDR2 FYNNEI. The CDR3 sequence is CASSVSTGVAEAFF. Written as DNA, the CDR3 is TGTGCCAGCAGTGTGAGTACAGGGGTTGCTGAAGCTTTCTTT.

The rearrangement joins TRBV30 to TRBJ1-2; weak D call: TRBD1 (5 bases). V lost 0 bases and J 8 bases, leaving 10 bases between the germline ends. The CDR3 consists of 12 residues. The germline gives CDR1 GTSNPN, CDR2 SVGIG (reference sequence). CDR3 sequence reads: CAWSVAGPGYTF. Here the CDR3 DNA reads TGTGCCTGGAGTGTAGCGGGACCAGGCTACACCTTC.

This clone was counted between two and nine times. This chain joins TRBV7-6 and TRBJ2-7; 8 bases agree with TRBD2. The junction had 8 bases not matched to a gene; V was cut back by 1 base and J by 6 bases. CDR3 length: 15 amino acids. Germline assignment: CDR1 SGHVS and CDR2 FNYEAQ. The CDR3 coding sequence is TGTGCCAGCAGCTTAGTGTCGGGAGGGCCGGGCGAGCAGTACTTC. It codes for CASSLVSGGPGEQYF.

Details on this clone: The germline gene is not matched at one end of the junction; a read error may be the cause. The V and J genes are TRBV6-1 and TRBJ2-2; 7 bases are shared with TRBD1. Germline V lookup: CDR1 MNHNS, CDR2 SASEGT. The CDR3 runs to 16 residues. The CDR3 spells CACSEGPDRATGELFF. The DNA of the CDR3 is TGTGCCTGCAGTGAAGGGCCTGACAGGGCCACCGGGGAGCTGTTTTTT.

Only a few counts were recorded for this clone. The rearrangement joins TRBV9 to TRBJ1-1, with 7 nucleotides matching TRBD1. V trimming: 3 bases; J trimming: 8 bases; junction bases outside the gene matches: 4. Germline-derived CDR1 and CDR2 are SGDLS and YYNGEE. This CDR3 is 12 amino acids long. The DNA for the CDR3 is TGTGCCAGCAGCGACGACAGGGCCGAAGCTTTCTTT. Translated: CASSDDRAEAFF. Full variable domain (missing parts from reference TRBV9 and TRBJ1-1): DSGVTQTPKHLITATGQRVTLRCSPRSGDLSVYWYQQSLDQGLQFLIQYYNGEERAKGNILERFSAQQFPDLHSELNLSSLELGDSALYFCASSDDRAEAFFGQGTRLTVV.

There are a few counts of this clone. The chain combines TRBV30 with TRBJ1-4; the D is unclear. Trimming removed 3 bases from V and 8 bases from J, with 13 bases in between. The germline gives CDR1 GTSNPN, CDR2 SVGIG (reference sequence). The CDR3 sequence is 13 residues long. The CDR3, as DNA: TGTGCCTGGAGACTCATGGGAAGCGAAAAACTGTTTTTT. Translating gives CAWRLMGSEKLFF.

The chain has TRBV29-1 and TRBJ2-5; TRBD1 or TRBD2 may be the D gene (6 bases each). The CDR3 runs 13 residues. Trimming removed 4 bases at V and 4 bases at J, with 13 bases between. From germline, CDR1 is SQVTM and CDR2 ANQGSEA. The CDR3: CSVAVEGVETQYF. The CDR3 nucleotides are TGCAGCGTTGCGGTGGAGGGGGTAGAGACCCAGTACTTC.

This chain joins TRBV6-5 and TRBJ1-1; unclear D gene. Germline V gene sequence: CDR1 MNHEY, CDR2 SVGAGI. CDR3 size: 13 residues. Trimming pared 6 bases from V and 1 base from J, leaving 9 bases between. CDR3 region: CASSTYQNTEAFF. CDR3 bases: TGTGCCAGCAGCACCTACCAGAACACTGAAGCTTTCTTT.

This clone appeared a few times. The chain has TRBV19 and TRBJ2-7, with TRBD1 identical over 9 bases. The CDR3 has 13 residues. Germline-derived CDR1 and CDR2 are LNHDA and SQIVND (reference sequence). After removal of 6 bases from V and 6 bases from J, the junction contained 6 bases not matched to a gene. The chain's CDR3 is CASREATGGEQYF. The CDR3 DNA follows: TGTGCCAGTAGGGAGGCGACAGGGGGCGAGCAGTACTTC.

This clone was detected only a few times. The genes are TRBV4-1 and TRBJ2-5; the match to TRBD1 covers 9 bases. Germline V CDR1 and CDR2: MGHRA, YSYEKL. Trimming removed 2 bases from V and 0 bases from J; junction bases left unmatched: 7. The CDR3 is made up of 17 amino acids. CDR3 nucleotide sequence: TGCGCCAGCAGCCAACCATGGACAGGGGACGACCAAGAGACCCAGTACTTC. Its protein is CASSQPWTGDDQETQYF.

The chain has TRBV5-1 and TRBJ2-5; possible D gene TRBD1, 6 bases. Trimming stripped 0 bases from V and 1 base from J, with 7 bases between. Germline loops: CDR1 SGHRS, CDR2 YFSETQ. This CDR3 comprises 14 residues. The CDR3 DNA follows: TGCGCCAGCAGCTTGGGGACAGTCCAAGAGACCCAGTACTTC. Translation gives CASSLGTVQETQYF.

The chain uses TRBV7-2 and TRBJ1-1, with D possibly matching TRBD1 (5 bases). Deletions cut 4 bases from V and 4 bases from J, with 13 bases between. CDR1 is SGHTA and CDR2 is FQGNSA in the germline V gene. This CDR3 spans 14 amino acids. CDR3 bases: TGTGCCAGCAGCTCAAGGACACGCGTCACTGAAGCTTTCTTT. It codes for CASSSRTRVTEAFF.

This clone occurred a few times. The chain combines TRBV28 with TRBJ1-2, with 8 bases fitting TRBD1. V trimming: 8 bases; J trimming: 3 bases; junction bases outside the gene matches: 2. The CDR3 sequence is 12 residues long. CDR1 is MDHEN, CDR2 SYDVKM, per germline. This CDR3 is CASSTGDYGYTF. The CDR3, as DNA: TGTGCCAGCTCGACAGGGGACTATGGCTACACCTTC.

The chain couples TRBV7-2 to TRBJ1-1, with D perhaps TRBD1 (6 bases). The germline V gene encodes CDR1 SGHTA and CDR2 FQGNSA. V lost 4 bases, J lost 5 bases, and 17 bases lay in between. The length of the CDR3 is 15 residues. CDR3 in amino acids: CASSSIWGAETEAFF. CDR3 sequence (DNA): TGTGCCAGCAGCTCCATTTGGGGGGCGGAAACTGAAGCTTTCTTT.

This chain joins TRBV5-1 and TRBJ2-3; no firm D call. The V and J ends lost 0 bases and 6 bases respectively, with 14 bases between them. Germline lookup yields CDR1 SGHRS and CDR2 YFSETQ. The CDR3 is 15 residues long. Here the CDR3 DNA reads TGCGCCAGCAGCTTGGAACGGAGTCACCGGGATACGCAGTATTTT. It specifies CASSLERSHRDTQYF.

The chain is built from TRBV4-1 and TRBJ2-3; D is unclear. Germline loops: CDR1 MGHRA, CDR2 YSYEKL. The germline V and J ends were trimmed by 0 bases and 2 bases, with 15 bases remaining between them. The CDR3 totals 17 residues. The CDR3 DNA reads TGCGCCAGCAGCCAAGATAGCACCCGAGGTTCCACAGATACGCAGTATTTT. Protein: CASSQDSTRGSTDTQYF.